This T cell receptor (beta chain) was retrieved from a study of T cells in Graves' hyperthyroidism and ophthalmopathy. Study-wide findings and caveats: Most thyroid clonotypes expanded above 0.001 were also detected in blood. The authors' 13 V-J model separated ophthalmopathy from stable hyperthyroidism. Ophthalmopathy was model-predicted a median 6.5 months pre-onset.

Regions amplified from RNA transcripts were the TCR beta CDR3 regions. Primed by the HTBI set, a first-round RT-PCR was run on the TCR CDR3. Via MiXCR, TCRdb re-called the multiplex PCR reads, giving one row per CDR3 protein. The profile shows hundreds of thousands of distinct CDR3 sequences, 45% of them singletons. This clonotype was seen ten or more times. Its target is unknown. Sequenced input: peripheral blood or thyroid tissue (not recorded which). This clonotype was sampled from an adult man with Graves' disease, either hyperthyroidism or ophthalmopathy (not recorded which).

The CDR3 sequence is CASSPKIGELFF. Written as DNA, the CDR3 is TGTGCCAGTAGCCCCAAAATAGGGGAGCTGTTTTTT. V is TRBV19 and J is TRBJ2-2, with no clear D. Germline CDR1 is LNHDA and CDR2 is SQIVND (reference sequence). Trimming removed 6 bases from V and 8 bases from J, with 10 bases in between. This CDR3 comprises 12 residues.